Listed here is a single TCR beta chain. Its specificity is unknown. TCRdb's copy holds only in-frame clones and misses some; the assay was immunoSEQ multiplex PCR. The table records approximately 25,000 clones, 60% to 75% of them present only once. Unmatched junction bases numbered 17, after V lost 6 bases and J lost 7 bases. Germline V gives CDR1 SQVTM, CDR2 ANQGSEA. The CDR3 loop spans 16 amino acids. The sample belongs to a study of T cells in narcolepsy. General study findings and limits: Autoreactive clone sequences were missing from some blood memory CD4+ repertoires. Reportedly, autoreactive clonotypes were serially detected in patients' blood but not controls'. Same-patient CSF and blood CD4+ T cell clonotypes included HCRT-specific and TRIB2-specific autoreactive ones.

This clonotype was obtained from a human donor in good health. The gene calls are TRBV29-1 and TRBJ2-1, with 8 bases matching TRBD2. The sequencing sample was made of memory (CD45RA-) CD4+ T cells from blood. CDR3 coding DNA: TGCAGCGTCGAACTAGCGGTCAGAGGGAGTCGGAATGAGCAGTTCTTC. This encodes CSVELAVRGSRNEQFF.